This TCR beta chain was captured by sequencing in a study of blood T cells in healthy people across ages. Study results and limitations: With naive T cell percentage, TCR beta diversity showed a strong correlation. Since the PBMCs were unsorted, naive and antigen-experienced cells could not be conclusively compared.

The ends were cut back, 7 bases at V and 2 bases at J, with 18 bases in the middle. The CDR3 sequence is 15 residues long. The germline V gene encodes CDR1 KGHSH and CDR2 LQKENI. Regarding this clonotype: Its specificity is not known.

A second PCR, run for roughly 7 to 11 cycles, used a sample-barcoded 5' primer plus a J-beta primer mix. Each cDNA was tagged by a template-switch adaptor containing 12 random nucleotides. Any given sample supplied a minimum of 2.5 million CDR3-containing paired-end reads. From the 5' RACE reads, TCRdb called clonotypes with MiXCR, one entry per CDR3 protein. The sample carries over 600,000 distinct CDR3 sequences, around 45% recorded once. V is TRBV18 and J is TRBJ2-7; D might be TRBD1 or TRBD2, each matching 5 bases. The clonotype comes from a man older than 75 in good health. Input material: blood. CDR3 sequence reads: CASFGDRPGTYEQYF. For the CDR3, the DNA is TGTGCCAGCTTTGGGGACCGTCCAGGTACCTACGAGCAGTACTTC.